A single count supports the clone carrying this T cell receptor beta chain. What it binds is unknown. This sample stems from a study of beta chain features in type 1 diabetes. Looking at the study overall: Examination covered almost 110,000,000 sorted cells spanning all samples. General study results and limits: VDJ junctions from type 1 diabetes patients carried fewer insertions and larger deletions. All four CD4+ subsets of Type 1 diabetes patients contained TCRB CDR3s that were moderately but significantly shorter.

The investigators reverse transcribed all of the isolated RNA, so they sequenced expressed TCRB transcripts. Naive, central memory and regulatory T cell samples averaged around 3.8 million reads. The repertoire was sequenced with immunoSEQ multiplex PCR; TCRdb's copy has only in-frame clones and lacks some. The repertoire holds more than 55,000 clones, with 50% to 55% as singletons. V was pared by 7 bases and J by 5 bases, with 16 bases of the junction left unmatched. The germline V gene has CDR1 WSHSY and CDR2 SAAADI. There are 16 residues in the CDR3. The receptor was derived from a woman aged 40 to 49 with type 1 diabetes. The chain combines TRBV10-2 with TRBJ1-1, with 7 bases aligning to TRBD1. Sequencing was performed on Tregs from blood. The CDR3 DNA reads TGCGCCAGCACTGCCGGGACAGCATATGTTGGGACTGAAGCTTTCTTT. It is translated as CASTAGTAYVGTEAFF.